This T cell receptor beta chain was retrieved from a study of regulatory T cells in long-lasting Graves disease. The time point was: newly diagnosed GD, antithyroid drugs for less than 3 months. The TCR library was made from RNA extracted from PBMCs. Trimming left V 4 bases short and J 7 bases short, with 13 bases between. Per the germline V gene, CDR1 is MRHNA and CDR2 is SNTAGT. This CDR3 contains 14 residues. To make TCR beta libraries, researchers used iRepertoire HTBI primers and Arm-PCR of CDR3 regions. TCRdb re-called the multiplex PCR reads with MiXCR, one entry per CDR3 protein. The sample lists roughly 510,000 distinct CDR3 sequences; 15% to 20% were seen once. This sample also appeared in a second study, on T cells in Graves' hyperthyroidism and ophthalmopathy.

This TCR was recovered from a man younger than 35 with Graves disease. J is TRBJ2-2 and V is TRBV6-4; D unresolved. The material was peripheral blood mononuclear cells (PBMCs), obtained at new diagnosis, from a patient treated with antithyroid drugs. CDR3 region: CASSVTPSGGELFF. The CDR3 DNA reads as TGTGCCAGCAGTGTCACTCCCTCGGGCGGGGAGCTGTTTTTT.